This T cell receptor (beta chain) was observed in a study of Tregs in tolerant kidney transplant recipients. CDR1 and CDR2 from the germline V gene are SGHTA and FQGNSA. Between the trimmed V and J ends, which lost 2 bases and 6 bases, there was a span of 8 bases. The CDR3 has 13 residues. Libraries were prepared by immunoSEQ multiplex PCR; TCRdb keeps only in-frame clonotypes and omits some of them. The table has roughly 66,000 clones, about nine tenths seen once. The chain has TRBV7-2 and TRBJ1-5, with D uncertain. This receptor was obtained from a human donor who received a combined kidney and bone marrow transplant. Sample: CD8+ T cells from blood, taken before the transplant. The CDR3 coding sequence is TGTGCCAGCAGCTTAAACGGAGGTCAGCCCCAGCATTTT. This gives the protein CASSLNGGQPQHF. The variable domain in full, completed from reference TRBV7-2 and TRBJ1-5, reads GAGVSQSPSNKVTEKGKDVELRCDPISGHTALYWYRQSLGQGLEFLIYFQGNSAPDKSGLPSDRFSAERTGGSVSTLTIQRTQQEDSAVYLCASSLNGGQPQHFGDGTRLSIL.